The next 27 T cell receptor beta chains were all read from a single sample in a study of Ad26.COV2.S vaccination and SARS-CoV-2 variants. Indicated treatment: over 15 received Ad26.COV2.S at low or high dose, single or two shots; roughly 5 received placebo; per-sample allocation not given. Samples came from day 63 after the first vaccine or placebo injection. Profiled with immunoSEQ multiplex PCR; TCRdb holds only in-frame clones, not every one. Among about 350,000 clones, approximately 90% were seen once, and the ten largest hold approximately 4.5%. This specimen was peripheral blood, taken in a trial of Ad26.COV2.S vaccine versus placebo. The receptors originated from a person aged 18 to 65 who received the Ad26.COV2.S COVID-19 vaccine or a placebo.

Notes on this clone: The germline gene is not matched at one end of the junction; a read error may be the cause. The J gene is TRBJ1-2, the V gene TRBV7-7; D perhaps matches TRBD1 (6 bases). Germline V gene sequence: CDR1 SSHAT, CDR2 FNYEAQ (reference sequence). The CDR3 covers 20 residues. The CDR3 nucleotides read TGTGCTAGCAGCTCACCCACGGGGTCTACGGACAGTGACTATTTCTATGGCTACACCTTC. Translation gives CASSSPTGSTDSDYFYGYTF.

The rearrangement links TRBV18 to TRBJ1-4, with D perhaps TRBD1 (5 bases). The CDR3 runs 13 residues. V lost 2 bases to trimming and J lost 6 bases, with 7 bases between them. The germline V gene has CDR1 KGHSH and CDR2 LQKENI. The CDR3 DNA reads as TGTGCCAGCTCACCAGCGGGGGATGAAAAACTGTTTTTT. As protein: CASSPAGDEKLFF. The full variable domain, in which reference TRBV18 and TRBJ1-4 provide the parts outside the CDR3, is NAGVMQNPRHLVRRRGQEARLRCSPMKGHSHVYWYRQLPEEGLKFMVYLQKENIIDESGMPKERFSAEFPKEGPSILRIQQVVRGDSAAYFCASSPAGDEKLFFGSGTQLSVL.

V and J are TRBV3-1 (or the pseudogene TRBV3-2) and TRBJ2-7; D not certain. The V end was cut by 4 bases, the J end by 3 bases, with 22 bases between. Germline CDR1 LGHDT, CDR2 YNNKEL (reference sequence). The CDR3 loop spans 17 amino acids. CDR3 in DNA: TGTGCCAGCAGCCCGATGCTAGGGAACCCGTTTAGCTACGAGCAGTACTTC. Amino acid sequence: CASSPMLGNPFSYEQYF.

The rearrangement links TRBV28 to TRBJ2-7, with D hard to call. Germline V gene data show CDR1 as MDHEN and CDR2 as SYDVKM. Trimming took 7 bases from V and 2 from J, leaving 12 bases between them. This CDR3 region has 13 residues. The CDR3: CASTSGEAYEQYF. The CDR3 DNA reads as TGTGCCAGCACCTCCGGAGAGGCCTACGAGCAGTACTTC.

This clone is a singleton in its sample. The chain has TRBV6-6 and TRBJ1-2; D is unclear. The ends were cut back, 3 bases at V and 5 bases at J, with 13 bases in the middle. CDR1 and CDR2 (germline): MNHNY, SVGAGI (reference sequence). This CDR3 has 14 amino acids. As DNA, the CDR3 is TGTGCCAGCAGTTATGGCGGGGAAAGGTATGGCTACACCTTC. Its protein product is CASSYGGERYGYTF.

The chain employs TRBV6-2 or TRBV6-3 and TRBJ1-5, with D unresolved. V shed 2 bases and J shed 4 bases, with 6 bases lying between them. The CDR3 consists of 13 residues. Germline values: CDR1 MNHEY, CDR2 SVGEGT. The CDR3 is CASSYRNNQPQHF. CDR3 nucleotides: TGTGCCAGCAGTTACAGGAATAATCAGCCCCAGCATTTT.

The chain recombines TRBV2 with TRBJ1-2, with 7 bases lining up with TRBD1. The CDR3 runs to 12 residues. With V trimmed by 6 bases and J by 7 bases, 5 bases remained unmatched. From germline, CDR1 is SNHLY and CDR2 FYNNEI. CDR3 sequence (DNA): TGTGCCAGCAGGGTCAGGGGGTTTGGCTACACCTTC. Its translation is CASRVRGFGYTF.

The CDR3 region is CASSQAGTGGAETEAFF. DNA of the CDR3: TGTGCCAGCAGCCAAGCTGGGACAGGGGGCGCCGAGACTGAAGCTTTCTTT. The rearrangement joins TRBV14 to TRBJ1-1; the match to TRBD1 covers 12 bases. Germline lookup yields CDR1 SGHDN and CDR2 FVKESK. Trimming at V came to 1 base and at J to 5 bases, leaving 8 bases not matched to a gene. The CDR3 runs to 17 residues.

This chain links TRBV5-1 with TRBJ2-3; 8 bases are a match to TRBD1. CDR1 and CDR2 from the germline V gene are SGHRS and YFSETQ. The CDR3 length is 17 residues. Germline trimming cut 0 bases from V and 0 bases from J; bases unmatched to any gene: 6. CDR3 amino acids: CASSLAPTGASTDTQYF. CDR3 DNA: TGCGCCAGCAGCTTGGCCCCGACAGGGGCTAGCACAGATACGCAGTATTTT.

The chain joins TRBV2 to TRBJ1-5; D perhaps matches TRBD1 (5 bases). V shed 4 bases and J shed 6 bases, with 13 bases lying between them. This CDR3 has 14 residues. The V gene's germline CDR1 is SNHLY and CDR2 FYNNEI. This chain's CDR3 is CASSGGTVGQPQHF. CDR3 bases: TGTGCCAGCAGTGGAGGGACGGTTGGTCAGCCCCAGCATTTT.

V is TRBV5-8 and J is TRBJ1-5, with D perhaps matching TRBD1 (6 bases). This CDR3 is 15 amino acids long. V was clipped by 1 base and J by 5 bases, with 13 bases between them. CDR1 SGHTS and CDR2 YDEGEE come from the germline V gene. The CDR3: CASSLSIQGYQPQHF. The CDR3 DNA sequence: TGTGCCAGCAGCTTGTCGATACAGGGCTATCAGCCCCAGCATTTT.

The chain employs TRBV29-1 and TRBJ1-5; D unclear. V was pared by 4 bases and J by 2 bases, with 6 bases between. Germline V gene data show CDR1 as SQVTM and CDR2 as ANQGSEA. The CDR3 has 12 amino acids. CDR3 region: CSVGERNQPQHF. The CDR3 region has the DNA TGCAGCGTTGGAGAGCGCAATCAGCCCCAGCATTTT.

The genes are TRBV9 and TRBJ2-1; D call uncertain. Trimming removed 2 bases from V and 0 bases from J, with 12 bases in between. Germline V gene sequence: CDR1 SGDLS, CDR2 YYNGEE. The CDR3 sequence is 16 residues long. For the CDR3, the DNA is TGTGCCAGCAGCGTTCTCGACCTACCCTCCTACAATGAGCAGTTCTTC. The encoded protein is CASSVLDLPSYNEQFF.

This sequence joins TRBV27 and TRBJ2-7, with 10 bases fitting TRBD2. The CDR3 length is 15 residues. Trimming cost V 5 bases and J 4 bases; bases outside gene matches: 8. From germline, CDR1 is MNHEY and CDR2 SMNVEV (reference sequence). The CDR3 nucleotides are TGTGCCAGCAGTACCCGACTAGCGGGCGGATACGAGCAGTACTTC. It translates to CASSTRLAGGYEQYF.

This chain connects TRBV7-2 to TRBJ1-5, with no clear D. The V gene's germline CDR1 is SGHTA and CDR2 FQGNSA. V was trimmed by 5 bases and J by 3 bases, leaving 11 bases between them. CDR3 length: 14 amino acids. The CDR3 DNA follows: TGTGCCAGCAGCCCACTAGGGAACAATCAGCCCCAGCATTTT. Translating it yields CASSPLGNNQPQHF. Based on the CDR3 plus reference TRBV7-2 and TRBJ1-5, the full variable domain is GAGVSQSPSNKVTEKGKDVELRCDPISGHTALYWYRQSLGQGLEFLIYFQGNSAPDKSGLPSDRFSAERTGGSVSTLTIQRTQQEDSAVYLCASSPLGNNQPQHFGDGTRLSIL.

The J gene is TRBJ2-4, the V gene TRBV19, with D possibly TRBD1 on 5 matching bases. Germline loops: CDR1 LNHDA, CDR2 SQIVND (reference sequence). V was shortened by 6 bases and J by 4 bases, with 22 bases between the two germline ends. The CDR3 covers 17 residues. CDR3 coding DNA: TGTGCCAGTAGGAGACATCAGGGAAACTTCCAAAAAAACATTCAGTACTTC. Translation gives CASRRHQGNFQKNIQYF. Combining the CDR3 with reference TRBV19 and TRBJ2-4 gives the whole variable domain DGGITQSPKYLFRKEGQNVTLSCEQNLNHDAMYWYRQDPGQGLRLIYYSQIVNDFQKGDIAEGYSVSREKKESFPLTVTSAQKNPTAFYLCASRRHQGNFQKNIQYFGAGTRLSVL.

The CDR3 sequence is CASSQVTAGVLYEQYF. CDR3 nucleotides: TGTGCCAGCAGCCAAGTAACGGCAGGGGTCCTCTACGAGCAGTACTTC. The chain is built from TRBV3-1 (or the pseudogene TRBV3-2) and TRBJ2-7, with D maybe TRBD1 (6 bases). Germline loops: CDR1 LGHDT, CDR2 YNNKEL (reference sequence). The V end was cut by 1 base, the J end by 3 bases, with 16 bases between. The CDR3 has 16 residues.

This chain connects TRBV25-1 to TRBJ1-2; TRBD1 is a possible D gene (5 bases). The germline V gene has CDR1 MGHDK and CDR2 SYGVNS. The CDR3 consists of 15 residues. Deletions cut 3 bases from V and 2 bases from J, with 13 bases between. CDR3 protein: CASSDGGRRNYGYTF. The DNA of the CDR3 is TGTGCCAGCAGTGACGGGGGACGGAGGAACTATGGCTACACCTTC.

This rearrangement joins TRBV9 to TRBJ2-3, with D perhaps given as TRBD1 or TRBD2 (5 bases each). The CDR3 contains 17 residues. Germline values: CDR1 SGDLS, CDR2 YYNGEE. V was pared by 3 bases and J by 2 bases, with 19 bases between. CDR3 nucleotides: TGTGCCAGCAGCGAGAGGGGTGGGGGTATCGTCACAGATACGCAGTATTTT. Translation: CASSERGGGIVTDTQYF.

This chain joins TRBV7-2 and TRBJ1-1, with TRBD1 matching 8 bases. V was clipped by 2 bases and J by 2 bases; unmatched bases: 4. This CDR3 region has 15 residues. CDR1 and CDR2 (germline): SGHTA, FQGNSA. The CDR3 region is CASSLMTGVNTEAFF. CDR3 in DNA: TGTGCCAGCAGCTTAATGACAGGGGTCAACACTGAAGCTTTCTTT.

The rearrangement joins TRBV11-2 to TRBJ2-7, with a weak D call TRBD1 (6 bases). Germline values: CDR1 SGHAT, CDR2 FQNNGV. Trimming removed 3 bases at V and 3 bases at J, with 12 bases between. The CDR3 is 14 amino acids. CDR3 nucleotide sequence: TGTGCCAGCAGCTTGGGACAATCCGTCTACGAGCAGTACTTC. Translating gives CASSLGQSVYEQYF.

This rearrangement joins TRBV5-1 to TRBJ1-1; D gene ambiguous. Germline CDR1 SGHRS, CDR2 YFSETQ. Trimming stripped 0 bases from V and 4 bases from J, with 10 bases between. This CDR3 comprises 14 residues. This CDR3 is CASSLAGGSTEAFF. CDR3 in DNA: TGCGCCAGCAGCTTGGCAGGCGGGAGCACTGAAGCTTTCTTT.

The chain recombines TRBV10-1 with TRBJ2-3; D is possibly TRBD2 (5 bases). Germline V gene lookup returns CDR1 WNHNN and CDR2 SYGVQD (reference sequence). The V end was cut by 7 bases, the J end by 7 bases, with 12 bases between. The CDR3 contains 12 residues. CDR3 sequence reads: CASTSTSNTQYF. Here the CDR3 DNA reads TGCGCCAGCACGTCCACTAGTAATACGCAGTATTTT.

The V gene is TRBV30, the J gene TRBJ1-2, with a tentative D call TRBD1 (6 bases). The germline gives CDR1 GTSNPN, CDR2 SVGIG (reference sequence). V was cut by 4 bases and J by 4 bases, with 16 bases left in between. CDR3 size: 14 residues. The CDR3 loop reads CAWKWAGATYGYTF. The DNA of the CDR3 is TGTGCCTGGAAGTGGGCAGGGGCTACCTATGGCTACACCTTC.

This clone showed up just a few times. This rearrangement joins TRBV2 to TRBJ1-5; weak D call: TRBD1 (6 bases). Looked up from germline, CDR1 is SNHLY and CDR2 is FYNNEI. The V end was cut by 3 bases, the J end by 11 bases, with 11 bases between. The CDR3 is made up of 12 amino acids. The CDR3 nucleotides read TGTGCCAGCAGTGAGCTCAGGGGATCCCAGCATTTT. This sequence encodes CASSELRGSQHF.

The chain uses TRBV6-2 or TRBV6-3 and TRBJ2-2; the D is unclear. CDR1 MNHEY and CDR2 SVGEGT come from the germline V gene. V lost 6 bases to trimming and J lost 0 bases, with 14 bases between them. This CDR3 contains 16 residues. CDR3 bases: TGTGCCAGCAGCCCTGATAACCCCGCGAACACCGGGGAGCTGTTTTTT. This codes for CASSPDNPANTGELFF.

V gene TRBV5-5 combines with J gene TRBJ1-4; D unresolved. Germline CDR1 SGHKS, CDR2 YYEKEE (reference sequence). The CDR3 spans 13 residues. Trimming took off 5 bases at V and 5 bases at J, with 10 bases between the two ends. The chain's CDR3 is CASRDLQNEKLFF. The DNA of the CDR3 is TGTGCCAGCAGGGACCTACAAAATGAAAAACTGTTTTTT.